Following are 30 T cell receptor beta chains from one sample sequenced in a study of human thymus T cells. The method was immunoSEQ multiplex PCR; TCRdb's version includes in-frame clones alone and lacks a portion of them. The sample lists about 60,000 clones, around 94% seen once, with around 5.9% in the top ten. Sequenced sample: blood. Source of these receptors: a boy younger than two with a congenital heart defect but otherwise immunologically healthy.

The gene calls are TRBV28 and TRBJ2-7; D perhaps matches TRBD2 (6 bases). The germline CDR1 and CDR2 sequences are MDHEN and SYDVKM. This CDR3 has 14 residues. With 0 bases removed from V and 4 bases from J, the gap between germline ends came to 10 bases. The CDR3 region has the DNA TGTGCCAGCAGTTTATGGTCTGGGGGGTACGAGCAGTACTTC. Translated, it gives CASSLWSGGYEQYF.

This rearrangement joins TRBV6-6 to TRBJ1-1; 8 bases line up with TRBD1. From germline, CDR1 is MNHNY and CDR2 SVGAGI (reference sequence). The CDR3 has 15 amino acids. The J segment lost 0 bases and the V segment lost 7 bases, leaving 7 bases of the junction unmatched. The CDR3 sequence: CASTRTGLMNTEAFF. The DNA of the CDR3 is TGTGCCAGCACCCGGACAGGGCTCATGAACACTGAAGCTTTCTTT.

J is TRBJ1-1 and V is TRBV7-9; unclear D gene. This CDR3 has 12 amino acids. The germline V and J ends were trimmed by 1 base and 9 bases, with 9 bases remaining between them. The germline V gene has CDR1 SEHNR and CDR2 FQNEAQ (reference sequence). CDR3 amino acids: CASSLEARQAFF. CDR3 coding DNA: TGTGCCAGCAGCTTAGAGGCCAGGCAAGCTTTCTTT.

Only one count was recorded for this clone. The V and J genes are TRBV25-1 and TRBJ2-3; 11 bases agree with TRBD1. CDR1 is MGHDK, CDR2 SYGVNS, per germline. Unmatched junction bases numbered 11, after V lost 4 bases and J lost 2 bases. The length of the CDR3 is 18 residues. CDR3 DNA sequence: TGTGCCAGCAGTGGGGACCCGGGACAGGGGGTGGTCACAGATACGCAGTATTTT. It yields the protein CASSGDPGQGVVTDTQYF.

This clone was seen once. The V gene is TRBV27, the J gene TRBJ2-2; the D gene is possibly TRBD1 (6 bases). Germline V gene sequence: CDR1 MNHEY, CDR2 SMNVEV (reference sequence). The CDR3 loop spans 16 amino acids. Trimming shortened V by 5 bases and J by 0 bases, and 13 bases separated the two germline ends. The CDR3 nucleotides are TGTGCCAGCAGTCCCCCGACAGGCCCGAACACCGGGGAGCTGTTTTTT. This translates into CASSPPTGPNTGELFF.

The chain carries TRBV5-4 and TRBJ1-1; D unclear. Germline-derived CDR1 and CDR2 are SGHNT and YYREEE (reference sequence). The CDR3 spans 12 residues. Trimming took off 4 bases at V and 7 bases at J, with 11 bases between the two ends. The CDR3 protein is CASSPQGSEAFF. In DNA form, the CDR3 reads TGTGCCAGCAGCCCGCAAGGGAGTGAAGCTTTCTTT.

The rearrangement joins TRBV4-1 to TRBJ2-4; TRBD1 matches at 7 bases. CDR3 size: 15 residues. CDR1 and CDR2 (germline): MGHRA, YSYEKL. J was trimmed by 1 base and V by 2 bases; bases with no gene match: 2. The CDR3 loop is CASSQTGAAKNIQYF. The CDR3 nucleotides are TGCGCCAGCAGCCAAACAGGGGCGGCCAAAAACATTCAGTACTTC.

The chain is built from TRBV6-5 and TRBJ2-6; D gene unclear. The CDR3 extends over 15 amino acids. V shed 2 bases and J shed 4 bases, with 9 bases lying between them. Germline CDR1 reads MNHEY; CDR2 reads SVGAGI. The CDR3 sequence is CASSYGSSGANVLTF. The CDR3 DNA follows: TGTGCCAGCAGTTACGGTTCGAGCGGGGCCAACGTCCTGACTTTC.

The chain is built from TRBV9 and TRBJ1-3; D might be TRBD1 (6 bases). Trimming took off 4 bases at V and 0 bases at J, with 11 bases between the two ends. Germline V gene lookup returns CDR1 SGDLS and CDR2 YYNGEE. This CDR3 contains 15 residues. The CDR3 bases are TGTGCCAGCAGCTTACAGGGAGCCTCTGGAAACACCATATATTTT. Encoded protein: CASSLQGASGNTIYF.

The table lists this clone with a count of one. The V call is TRBV7-3, the J call TRBJ2-5, with 9 bases aligning to TRBD1. The CDR3 is made up of 13 amino acids. Germline CDR1 is SGHTA and CDR2 is FQGTGA. V shed 4 bases and J 6 bases; nucleotides not matched to a gene: 3. CDR3 residues: CASSSGQGKTQYF. The CDR3 DNA sequence: TGTGCCAGCAGCTCCGGACAGGGGAAGACCCAGTACTTC.

The chain uses TRBV6-5 and TRBJ2-1; possibly TRBD2 for D (7 bases). The germline V and J ends were trimmed by 6 bases and 5 bases, with 17 bases remaining between them. The CDR3 runs to 15 residues. Germline V gene data show CDR1 as MNHEY and CDR2 as SVGAGI. The DNA for the CDR3 is TGTGCCAGCAGCACGGGACAAAGCGGGAACAATGAGCAGTTCTTC. Translated, it gives CASSTGQSGNNEQFF.

The chain recombines TRBV2 with TRBJ2-7; possible D gene TRBD2, 5 bases. Germline V CDR1 and CDR2: SNHLY, FYNNEI. The CDR3 sequence is 13 residues long. V was clipped by 6 bases and J by 1 base, with 10 bases between them. This CDR3 reads CASRRVPSYEQYF. The CDR3 DNA follows: TGTGCCAGCAGGCGGGTGCCGTCCTACGAGCAGTACTTC. Drawing the rest from reference TRBV2 and TRBJ2-7, the complete variable domain is EPEVTQTPSHQVTQMGQEVILRCVPISNHLYFYWYRQILGQKVEFLVSFYNNEISEKSEIFDDQFSVERPDGSNFTLKIRSTKLEDSAMYFCASRRVPSYEQYFGPGTRLTVT.

V gene TRBV6-5 combines with J gene TRBJ2-7, with D perhaps TRBD1 (5 bases). CDR1 and CDR2 from the germline V gene are MNHEY and SVGAGI. The CDR3 is 15 residues long. V lost 0 bases and J lost 5, with 14 bases in between. Here the CDR3 reads CASSYSSWGRDEQYF. The CDR3 DNA sequence: TGTGCCAGCAGTTACTCGTCCTGGGGCCGGGACGAGCAGTACTTC.

This clone was detected once. The chain carries TRBV5-4 and TRBJ2-3; tentatively, D is TRBD1 or TRBD2 (5 bases each). CDR1 is SGHNT and CDR2 is YYREEE in the germline V gene (reference sequence). The CDR3 covers 14 residues. Trimming stripped 1 base from V and 3 bases from J, with 9 bases between. This chain's CDR3 is CASSLLGTTDTQYF. As DNA, the CDR3 is TGTGCCAGCAGCTTGCTCGGGACGACAGATACGCAGTATTTT.

The gene calls are TRBV5-6 and TRBJ2-5, with 7 positions matching TRBD1. The junction had 4 bases not matched to a gene; V was cut back by 2 bases and J by 12 bases. The CDR3 is 11 residues long. Germline CDR1 SGHDT, CDR2 YYEEEE. Here the CDR3 reads CASSFRQGEYF. Here the CDR3 DNA reads TGTGCCAGCAGCTTTAGACAGGGAGAGTACTTC.

The genes are TRBV5-1 and TRBJ1-2; 8 bases agree with TRBD1. Germline V gene sequence: CDR1 SGHRS, CDR2 YFSETQ. V trimming: 5 bases; J trimming: 6 bases; junction bases outside the gene matches: 12. The CDR3 contains 15 residues. Here the CDR3 reads CASSLDGTGSHGYTF. The CDR3 DNA sequence: TGCGCCAGCAGTTTAGACGGGACAGGCTCTCATGGCTACACCTTC.

The rearrangement uses TRBV5-1 and TRBJ2-3, with D perhaps matching TRBD2 (6 bases). CDR3 length: 14 residues. V was shortened by 1 base and J by 2 bases, with 8 bases between the two germline ends. In germline, CDR1 is SGHRS, CDR2 YFSETQ. CDR3 bases: TGCGCCAGCAGCTTGACTAGCCTCACAGATACGCAGTATTTT. It encodes CASSLTSLTDTQYF.

CDR3 in amino acids: CASSQGYGDRGHEQYF. DNA for the CDR3: TGCGCCAGCAGCCAAGGTTATGGGGACAGGGGCCACGAGCAGTACTTC. The V call is TRBV4-3, the J call TRBJ2-7, with 10 bases fitting TRBD1. J lost 5 bases, V lost 1 base, and 8 bases had no gene match. CDR1 LGHNA and CDR2 YSLEER come from the germline V gene. This CDR3 comprises 16 residues.

This chain uses TRBV6-5 with TRBJ1-2, with 8 bases matching TRBD1. The CDR3 contains 15 residues. V shed 0 bases, J shed 5 bases, and the junction held 5 bases outside the gene matches. Germline V lookup: CDR1 MNHEY, CDR2 SVGAGI. CDR3 sequence reads: CASSYSSQGAYGYTF. The CDR3 nucleotides are TGTGCCAGCAGTTACTCGAGCCAGGGGGCGTATGGCTACACCTTC.

The genes are TRBV27 and TRBJ2-1, with 12 positions matching TRBD2. This CDR3 spans 15 amino acids. Germline V lookup: CDR1 MNHEY, CDR2 SMNVEV (reference sequence). After removal of 3 bases from V and 9 bases from J, the junction contained 6 bases not matched to a gene. The CDR3 here is CASSLKGLAGREQFF. CDR3 coding DNA: TGTGCCAGCAGTTTGAAGGGACTAGCGGGTCGTGAGCAGTTCTTC.

The V and J genes are TRBV21-1 and TRBJ1-1. TRBV21-1 is flagged as a pseudogene. The CDR3 is made up of 17 amino acids. This CDR3 is CASSKVGTGEMNTEAFF. As DNA, the CDR3 is TGTGCCAGCAGCAAAGTAGGTACCGGAGAGATGAACACTGAAGCTTTCTTT.

Note on this clone: This same CDR3 is encoded by further DNA sequences in the sample. The rearrangement uses TRBV7-3 and TRBJ2-3, with 7 bases lining up with TRBD2. V was clipped by 2 bases and J by 1 base; unmatched bases: 0. Germline V lookup: CDR1 SGHTA, CDR2 FQGTGA. The CDR3 covers 14 residues. CDR3 coding DNA: TGTGCCAGCAGCTTAGCGGGGGGCACAGATACGCAGTATTTT. Its protein product is CASSLAGGTDTQYF. Looking up the rest from reference TRBV7-3 and TRBJ2-3 gives the full variable domain: GAGVSQTPSNKVTEKGKYVELRCDPISGHTALYWYRQSLGQGPEFLIYFQGTGAADDSGLPNDRFFAVRPEGSVSTLKIQRTERGDSAVYLCASSLAGGTDTQYFGPGTRLTVL.

The chain uses TRBV5-4 and TRBJ2-3; D possibly corresponds to TRBD2 (5 bases). Trimming took 0 bases from V and 1 from J, leaving 9 bases between them. The CDR3 loop spans 15 amino acids. Germline CDR1 and CDR2: SGHNT and YYREEE (reference sequence). The CDR3 sequence is CASSLDGSGTDTQYF. The CDR3 DNA reads as TGTGCCAGCAGCTTGGATGGGAGCGGCACAGATACGCAGTATTTT.

The chain is built from TRBV28 and TRBJ2-7; no definite D call. The V gene lost 6 bases and the J gene lost 3 bases, with 9 bases spanning the gap. The CDR3 totals 12 residues. The germline V gene has CDR1 MDHEN and CDR2 SYDVKM. CDR3 sequence: CASSVKGYEQYF. DNA for the CDR3: TGTGCCAGCAGCGTCAAGGGCTACGAGCAGTACTTC.

The J gene is TRBJ1-6, the V gene TRBV14; D unclear. The CDR3 consists of 16 residues. Germline V lookup: CDR1 SGHDN, CDR2 FVKESK. Trimming removed 4 bases from V and 5 bases from J, with 15 bases in between. Written as DNA, the CDR3 is TGTGCCAGCAGCCCCCGCCGGGTAACTAATAATTCACCCCTCCACTTT. Amino acid sequence: CASSPRRVTNNSPLHF.

J is TRBJ2-7 and V is TRBV11-2, with 8 positions matching TRBD1. The CDR3 runs 15 residues. From germline, CDR1 is SGHAT and CDR2 FQNNGV. Trimming cost V 6 bases and J 7 bases; bases outside gene matches: 14. The CDR3 DNA follows: TGTGCCAGCAGAGAAGGACAGGGCGAACTACGGGAGCAGTACTTC. It yields the protein CASREGQGELREQYF. Supplemented by reference TRBV11-2 and TRBJ2-7, the full variable domain reads EAGVAQSPRYKIIEKRQSVAFWCNPISGHATLYWYQQILGQGPKLLIQFQNNGVVDDSQLPKDRFSAERLKGVDSTLKIQPAKLEDSAVYLCASREGQGELREQYFGPGTRLTVT.

The chain is built from TRBV27 and TRBJ2-7; D not certain. Germline lookup yields CDR1 MNHEY and CDR2 SMNVEV (reference sequence). The ends were cut back, 0 bases at V and 3 bases at J, with 12 bases in the middle. The CDR3 consists of 15 residues. CDR3 DNA: TGTGCCAGCAGTTTATCGGGTAACCCTCTCTACGAGCAGTACTTC. Protein product: CASSLSGNPLYEQYF.

The chain's CDR3 is CASSFGTGETQYF. CDR3 nucleotide sequence: TGTGCCAGCAGCTTTGGTACGGGAGAGACCCAGTACTTC. The chain has TRBV7-2 and TRBJ2-5; no clear D. The V end lost 3 bases, the J end lost 4 bases, and 9 bases lay between the germline ends. The CDR3 runs 13 residues. Germline values: CDR1 SGHTA, CDR2 FQGNSA.

V gene TRBV20-1 combines with J gene TRBJ2-7; unclear D gene. Germline CDR1 DFQATT, CDR2 SNEGSKA (reference sequence). The germline V and J ends were trimmed by 3 bases and 4 bases, with 4 bases remaining between them. The CDR3 loop spans 10 amino acids. CDR3 region: CSASRYEQYF. CDR3 coding DNA: TGCAGTGCTAGTAGGTACGAGCAGTACTTC.

This chain uses TRBV19 with TRBJ2-4; 7 bases map to TRBD1. The trim removed 5 bases at V and 5 bases at J, leaving 6 bases unmatched. Germline CDR1 and CDR2: LNHDA and SQIVND (reference sequence). CDR3 length: 14 amino acids. CDR3 in DNA: TGTGCCAGTAGTCTCCGGACAGGCCAAAACATTCAGTACTTC. As protein: CASSLRTGQNIQYF.